The rows below give T cell receptor beta chains drawn from one sample of a study of blood T cells in healthy people across ages. TCRdb processed the 5' RACE reads anew with MiXCR; each CDR3 protein has one entry. The repertoire holds over 450,000 distinct CDR3 sequences, with nearly 25% as singletons. These same records also appear under a second study, on T cells of mothers and their children.

Material for sequencing was blood. The receptors were gathered from a boy between 10 and 17 years old in good health. The CDR3 runs from the conserved cysteine through the conserved F or W. D genes are given only for firm matches. Some rows mark clone size as missing; the rest say once, few, many or name a class of expanded clone.

CDR3 DNA	CDR3 protein	V gene	J gene	clone size	D gene
TGCGCCAGCAGGGAAACGGCACAGGACTATGATATTGGCTACACCTTC	CASRETAQDYDIGYTF	TRBV5-1	TRBJ1-2	few	NA
TGCAGTGCTGTGGTAGCCCTAAGTTCCTACGAGCAGTACTTC	CSAVVALSSYEQYF	TRBV20-1	TRBJ2-7	NA	NA
TGTGCCCTCGGGGAAGGGACAGGGAAATACTTC	CALGEGTGKYF	TRBV28	TRBJ2-7	NA	TRBD1
TGTGCCAGCAGCACGGGACTGTCCGGAAGATTACATGGAAACACCATATATTTT	CASSTGLSGRLHGNTIYF	TRBV9	TRBJ1-3	NA	NA
TGCGCCAGCAGCCAAGAAGGGGACCCACGCACAGATACGCAGTATTTT	CASSQEGDPRTDTQYF	TRBV4-3	TRBJ2-3	once	NA
TGTGCCACCAGCAGAGATAGTACGGGGGGCCCCACCGAGACCCAGTACTTC	CATSRDSTGGPTETQYF	TRBV15	TRBJ2-5	few	NA
TGTGCCAGCAGGGACAGGGTATCCTACGAGCAGTACTTC	CASRDRVSYEQYF	TRBV27	TRBJ2-7	many	TRBD1
TGTGCCAGCAGCTTAGGATACGCCACTGAAGCTTTCTTT	CASSLGYATEAFF	TRBV7-9	TRBJ1-1	few	NA
TGTGCCAGCAGCTCCCGGAAGGACAGTTCCTACAATGAGCAGTTCTTC	CASSSRKDSSYNEQFF	TRBV14	TRBJ2-1	NA	NA
TGTGCCAGCAGTTCACAACCGGGACAGGGGGCCCTCGAGCAGTACTTC	CASSSQPGQGALEQYF	TRBV28	TRBJ2-7	NA	TRBD1
TGCAGTGCTGAAAGACCCAAAAGCTCCTACGAGCAGTACTTC	CSAERPKSSYEQYF	TRBV20-1	TRBJ2-7	NA	NA
TGTGCCAGCAGTTCCTCCACGACTAGCGGGATCGTCAAAAACATTCAGTACTTC	CASSSSTTSGIVKNIQYF	TRBV27	TRBJ2-4	NA	TRBD2
TGTGCCAGCAGCAAAGGCCGGGACAGGGGCGTTCTATCTTTAGCTAACTATGGCTACACCTTC	CASSKGRDRGVLSLANYGYTF	TRBV21-1	TRBJ1-2	NA	NA
TGTGCCAGCTCACTCAATCCGGGGACCCAAGAGACCCAGTACTTC	CASSLNPGTQETQYF	TRBV18	TRBJ2-5	few	NA
TGTGCCAGCAGCTTGTTGGGGGGCGCGAACACTGAAGCTTTCTTT	CASSLLGGANTEAFF	TRBV5-6	TRBJ1-1	NA	NA
TGTGCCAGCAGCTTTGGGGGAACAGCCATTAATGAAAAACTGTTTTTT	CASSFGGTAINEKLFF	TRBV7-2	TRBJ1-4	few	NA
TGTGCCAGCAGTGATTGGATTGGACAGGGGGCCTACGAGCAGTACTTC	CASSDWIGQGAYEQYF	TRBV25-1	TRBJ2-7	few	TRBD1
TGTGCCAGCAGTGGAGAGGGGAGAGCGACCCAGTACTTC	CASSGEGRATQYF	TRBV3-1	TRBJ2-5	NA	NA
TGTGCCACCAGCAGACCACGGGACAACGACGAGCAGTACTTC	CATSRPRDNDEQYF	TRBV15	TRBJ2-7	few	NA
TGTGCCACCAGCACAGAGAGGACAGGGTTCTATGGCTACACCTTC	CATSTERTGFYGYTF	TRBV15	TRBJ1-2	NA	TRBD1
TGTGCCGCAGGAGCTAACTATGGCTACACCTTC	CAAGANYGYTF	TRBV6-6	TRBJ1-2	NA	NA